This passage covers 26 T cell receptor beta chains from one sample sequenced in a study of T cell responses to AZD1222 COVID-19 vaccine (dated by TCRdb to the early 2020s). This sample's time point label indicates: baseline before first vaccination. The library was obtained by the immunoSEQ multiplex PCR assay. TCRdb mirrors the immuneACCESS table, restricted to in-frame sequences. Some clones are absent from its copies; in checked studies, under half trace to an unresolved V gene, and the reason for the others is unknown. This sample has about 170,000 clones in its table, and over 75% of those were observed once. Approximately 6.9% of the sample is taken by the ten largest. This sample comprised peripheral blood, obtained on day 0 of AZD1222 vaccination. These receptors were obtained from an adult in good health.

The chain carries TRBV7-8 and TRBJ2-5; D may be TRBD1 (6 bases). The V end lost 1 base, the J end lost 4 bases, and 13 bases lay between the germline ends. The CDR3 has 15 amino acids. Germline CDR1 and CDR2: SGHVS and FQNEAQ. Written as DNA, the CDR3 is TGTGCCAGCAGCTTAGGGGGGCTGTTGGGAGAGACCCAGTACTTC. Amino acid sequence: CASSLGGLLGETQYF.

The chain is built from TRBV6-5 and TRBJ2-5; D is perhaps TRBD1 (5 bases). Germline V gene data show CDR1 as MNHEY and CDR2 as SVGAGI. There are 14 residues in the CDR3. The V end lost 4 bases, the J end lost 3 bases, and 12 bases lay between the germline ends. CDR3 nucleotides: TGTGCCAGCAGTTCGCTCCAGGGTAAAGAGACCCAGTACTTC. Its protein product is CASSSLQGKETQYF.

This clone has a handful of counts. V gene TRBV5-4 combines with J gene TRBJ1-2; tentatively, D is TRBD1 (6 bases). The V and J ends lost 1 base and 4 bases respectively, with 11 bases between them. The CDR3 extends over 14 amino acids. Germline V gene lookup returns CDR1 SGHNT and CDR2 YYREEE (reference sequence). CDR3: CASSLTGQGYGYTF. DNA of the CDR3: TGTGCCAGCAGCTTGACAGGGCAAGGCTATGGCTACACCTTC. The whole variable domain, filled in from reference TRBV5-4 and TRBJ1-2, reads ETGVTQSPTHLIKTRGQQVTLRCSSQSGHNTVSWYQQALGQGPQFIFQYYREEENGRGNFPPRFSGLQFPNYSSELNVNALELDDSALYLCASSLTGQGYGYTFGSGTRLTVV.

The V gene is TRBV24-1, the J gene TRBJ2-1; D unclear. Per the germline V gene, CDR1 is KGHDR and CDR2 is SFDVKD. The CDR3 covers 13 residues. V was clipped by 5 bases and J by 4 bases, with 8 bases between them. The CDR3: CATSGPDYNEQFF. CDR3 coding DNA: TGTGCCACCAGTGGCCCGGATTACAATGAGCAGTTCTTC.

The CDR3 region is CAISPSSYEQYV. Written as DNA, the CDR3 is TGTGCCATCAGCCCCTCCTCCTACGAGCAGTACGTC. The chain recombines TRBV10-3 with TRBJ2-7; D is unclear. Germline V gives CDR1 ENHRY, CDR2 SYGVKD. The CDR3 covers 12 residues. The V end lost 6 bases, the J end lost 0 bases, and 6 bases lay between the germline ends.

This clone has just one count. The chain uses TRBV3-1 (or the pseudogene TRBV3-2) and TRBJ2-7; 11 nucleotides agree with TRBD2. The V gene's germline CDR1 is LGHDT and CDR2 YNNKEL (reference sequence). The length of the CDR3 is 14 residues. Unmatched junction bases numbered 7, after V lost 5 bases and J lost 7 bases. The CDR3 DNA reads TGTGCCAGCAGCTTAGCGGGGGGGCCTCTAGAGCAGTACTTC. Protein product: CASSLAGGPLEQYF.

CDR3 sequence (DNA): TGTGCCAGCAGCGTAGGAGGGGGGGGCGCCTCACCCCTCCACTTT. Residues: CASSVGGGGASPLHF. The V gene is TRBV9, the J gene TRBJ1-6; perhaps TRBD1 as D (6 bases). V was shortened by 0 bases and J by 10 bases, with 14 bases between the two germline ends. The germline CDR1 and CDR2 sequences are SGDLS and YYNGEE. The CDR3 is 15 amino acids.

Worth noting for this clone: A read error may produce the germline difference seen at one junction end. V and J are TRBV7-7 and TRBJ2-1; a possible D gene is TRBD2 (6 bases). The CDR3 covers 16 residues. CDR1 is SSHAT, CDR2 FNYEAQ, per germline (reference sequence). Here the CDR3 reads CASSLGRLVGNNEQFF. CDR3 nucleotides: TGTGCTAGCAGCTTGGGAAGACTAGTGGGAAACAATGAGCAGTTCTTC.

CDR3 amino acids: CASSPGLGSGNTIYF. In DNA, the CDR3 is TGTGCCAGCAGCCCCGGACTGGGCTCTGGAAACACCATATATTTT. V and J are TRBV9 and TRBJ1-3; D is unclear. This CDR3 spans 15 amino acids. V was pared by 4 bases and J by 0 bases, with 11 bases between. Germline lookup yields CDR1 SGDLS and CDR2 YYNGEE.

The V call is TRBV6-5, the J call TRBJ1-4, with D unresolved. CDR1 MNHEY and CDR2 SVGAGI come from the germline V gene. Trimming stripped 9 bases from V and 0 bases from J, with 8 bases between. This CDR3 has 13 residues. The DNA of the CDR3 is TGTGCCAGTGTAGTAGCAACTAATGAAAAACTGTTTTTT. Translated: CASVVATNEKLFF.

The genes are TRBV19 and TRBJ2-5; D perhaps matches TRBD2 (6 bases). V was pared by 6 bases and J by 4 bases, with 12 bases between. The CDR3 covers 13 residues. The germline V gene has CDR1 LNHDA and CDR2 SQIVND (reference sequence). The chain's CDR3 is CASSGGRGETQYF. CDR3 nucleotides: TGTGCCAGTAGCGGAGGGCGGGGAGAGACCCAGTACTTC.

V usage is TRBV6-2 or TRBV6-3 and J usage is TRBJ2-7, with unresolved D. With 1 base removed from V and 3 bases from J, the gap between germline ends came to 10 bases. The CDR3 contains 14 residues. CDR1 and CDR2 from the germline V gene are MNHEY and SVGEGT. CDR3 residues: CASSYYERLYEQYV. In DNA form, the CDR3 reads TGTGCCAGCAGTTACTATGAAAGGCTCTACGAGCAGTACGTC.

The chain couples TRBV5-6 to TRBJ2-1, with D perhaps TRBD1 (5 bases). CDR1 and CDR2 from the germline V gene are SGHDT and YYEEEE. The V gene lost 1 base and the J gene lost 6 bases, with 14 bases spanning the gap. The CDR3 runs 15 residues. CDR3 sequence reads: CASSLFPYRTNEQFF. The DNA of the CDR3 is TGTGCCAGCAGCTTGTTCCCCTACAGGACCAATGAGCAGTTCTTC.

The chain is built from TRBV10-3 and TRBJ2-1; TRBD1 or TRBD2 may be the D gene (5 bases each). This CDR3 contains 11 residues. V dropped 10 bases and J dropped 8 bases, with 12 bases sitting between them. Germline V gene data show CDR1 as ENHRY and CDR2 as SYGVKD. This CDR3 is CATRQGDEQFF. In nucleotides, the CDR3 is TGTGCCACGCGTCAGGGAGATGAGCAGTTCTTC.

This sequence joins TRBV7-9 and TRBJ1-2; D uncertain. V lost 1 base, J lost 8 bases, and 14 bases lay in between. Germline V gene lookup returns CDR1 SEHNR and CDR2 FQNEAQ (reference sequence). The CDR3 runs 14 residues. CDR3 region: CASSLGEGSRGYTF. In nucleotides, the CDR3 is TGTGCCAGCAGCTTAGGTGAAGGGAGCAGGGGCTACACCTTC.

The chain links TRBV10-1 to TRBJ2-2; a possible D gene is TRBD2 (5 bases). This CDR3 has 15 residues. Germline V lookup: CDR1 WNHNN, CDR2 SYGVQD (reference sequence). Trimming took 2 bases from V and 1 from J, leaving 8 bases between them. This chain's CDR3 is CASSEVGGNTGELFF. The CDR3 nucleotides are TGCGCCAGCAGTGAGGTCGGAGGGAACACCGGGGAGCTGTTTTTT.

The chain recombines TRBV4-3 with TRBJ1-2, with 8 bases lining up with TRBD1. V gave up 0 bases and J gave up 7 bases; unmatched junction bases: 10. Germline loops: CDR1 LGHNA, CDR2 YSLEER. The CDR3 extends over 16 amino acids. DNA of the CDR3: TGCGCCAGCAGCCAAGATCGGGAGCAGGGGGCGCCTGGCTACACCTTC. Translating it yields CASSQDREQGAPGYTF.

The genes are TRBV5-6 and TRBJ2-7; tentative D call: TRBD2 (7 bases). The V and J ends lost 6 bases and 12 bases respectively, with 25 bases between them. From germline, CDR1 is SGHDT and CDR2 YYEEEE. The CDR3 totals 14 residues. The CDR3 here is CASTRGGGAGLSYV. The CDR3 DNA is TGTGCCAGCACTAGAGGAGGGGGGGCGGGCCTCTCGTACGTC.

The V and J genes are TRBV5-1 and TRBJ1-4, with no clear D. The V gene lost 1 base and the J gene lost 4 bases, with 8 bases spanning the gap. The CDR3 loop spans 14 amino acids. The germline CDR1 and CDR2 sequences are SGHRS and YFSETQ. The CDR3 coding sequence is TGCGCCAGCAGCTTGCGGCAGGTTAATGAAAAACTGTTTTTT. Its translation is CASSLRQVNEKLFF.

Comment on this clone: A junction boundary mismatches the germline segment, possibly from a read error. The CDR3 DNA follows: TGTGCCAGCAGCGCCGGAGGGCATTGGAACCCTGAAGCTTTCTTT. Translating gives CASSAGGHWNPEAFF. The chain combines TRBV5-6 with TRBJ1-1, with unresolved D. The CDR3 is 15 amino acids. The germline gives CDR1 SGHDT, CDR2 YYEEEE.

This sequence joins TRBV7-8 and TRBJ2-7; 9 bases are a match to TRBD2. Trimming cost V 6 bases and J 3 bases; bases outside gene matches: 6. CDR1 is SGHVS, CDR2 FQNEAQ, per germline. The CDR3 has 14 residues. The CDR3 nucleotides read TGTGCCAGCAGACCCCGACTAGCGGACTACGAGCAGTACGTC. Translation: CASRPRLADYEQYV.

The genes are TRBV5-4 and TRBJ2-1; 10 bases fit TRBD1. CDR1 is SGHNT and CDR2 is YYREEE in the germline V gene (reference sequence). This CDR3 region has 13 residues. Trimming took 5 bases from V and 7 from J; bases not matched to a gene: 3. The DNA of the CDR3 is TGTGCCAGCAGTTCGGGACAGGGGAATGAGCAGTTCTTC. It specifies CASSSGQGNEQFF.

For this clone: Relative to the germline gene, one junction end is altered; a read error may explain this. The rearrangement joins TRBV5-4 to TRBJ1-6, with D perhaps TRBD1 (5 bases). The CDR3 extends over 14 amino acids. CDR1 and CDR2 from the germline V gene are SGHNT and YYREEE (reference sequence). CDR3 region: CASSLDSQHTPPDF. CDR3 coding DNA: TGTGCCAGCAGCTTAGACAGTCAACATACACCTCCCGACTTT. Full variable domain (remainder filled in from reference TRBV5-4 and TRBJ1-6): ETGVTQSPTHLIKTRGQQVTLRCSSQSGHNTVSWYQQALGQGPQFIFQYYREEENGRGNFPPRFSGLQFPNYSSELNVNALELDDSALYLCASSLDSQHTPPDFGNGTRLTVT.

The genes are TRBV7-8 and TRBJ2-2, with 14 bases lining up with TRBD2. After removal of 1 base from V and 6 bases from J, the junction contained 1 base not matched to a gene. Germline V gene data show CDR1 as SGHVS and CDR2 as FQNEAQ. The CDR3 length is 16 residues. In DNA, the CDR3 is TGTGCCAGCAGCTTAGTGACTAGCGGGGGGGCCGGGGAGCTGTTTTTT. It translates to CASSLVTSGGAGELFF.

V usage is TRBV7-9 and J usage is TRBJ2-7; 10 bases map to TRBD1. The CDR3 totals 14 residues. V gave up 6 bases and J gave up 4 bases; unmatched junction bases: 6. The germline gives CDR1 SEHNR, CDR2 FQNEAQ (reference sequence). The CDR3: CASSRPGQGYEQYV. DNA of the CDR3: TGTGCCAGCAGTCGTCCGGGACAGGGGTACGAGCAGTACGTC.

CDR3 nucleotides: TGTGCCAGCGAAGGGTCCTACGGGGCTGCTTTCTTT. Translated, it gives CASEGSYGAAFF. The chain has TRBV6-5 and TRBJ1-1, with D possibly being TRBD1 (5 bases). This CDR3 spans 12 amino acids. Germline CDR1 MNHEY, CDR2 SVGAGI. The V end was cut by 8 bases, the J end by 11 bases, with 18 bases between.